This entry describes one T cell receptor (beta chain). What antigen it recognizes has not been identified. No much larger clone exists at a distance of one base, and base qualities are not known. The healthy controls were volunteers from blood banks in Maryland, USA. For the unsorted PBMC libraries, 2 million PBMCs were stored in RNAlater at -80 degrees C until RNA extraction and were used to generate the libraries. Peripheral blood was subjected to Ficoll-Hypaque density gradient centrifugation to isolate PBMCs, which were then cryopreserved in liquid nitrogen. The cysteine opens and the valine closes a CDR3 of 16 amino acids. The DNA shown is the 48-base CDR3, in frame from base 1. CDR1 and CDR2, looked up from the germline V gene (reference sequence), are LGHDT and YNNKEL. The junction shows trimming of 4 bases on V and 9 bases on J, and the gene matches do not reach 13 bases of it. This sample is drawn from a study of neurological immune-mediated disorders (dated by TCRdb to between 2018 and 2020). Notes on the research overall: Peripheral blood TCR-beta repertoires from patients with HTLV-I-associated myelopathy (HAM/TSP), patients with multiple sclerosis, and healthy controls were compared in the study using UMI-based sequencing. The cohort was made up of approximately 65 subjects, consisting of 15 or so HAM/TSP patients, around 35 multiple sclerosis patients and around 20 healthy controls. The approximately 100 TCR-beta libraries included longitudinal samples, technical triplicates and paired sorted CD4+ and CD8+ T-cell subsets alongside PBMC samples.

The paper's findings and limits, for the study overall: No identical CDR3 amino acid sequences were found to be shared among expanded clones across subjects, suggesting that TCR-beta repertoires were private in all groups. TCR clonal expansion was highest in HAM/TSP patients and lowest in MS patients, with MS patients falling below even healthy controls.

To synthesize cDNA, template-switch 5'RACE was performed with a primer carrying a 10-nucleotide random unique molecular identifier so that each TCR transcript was tagged. Each sequencing run produced over 160 million TCR-beta sequences covering 15-18 subjects. The RNeasy kit was used for extraction of total RNA. Using the KAPA Real-time Library Amplification kit, TCR-beta VDJ regions were amplified with primers for the TCR constant region and the 5'RACE anchor. A first PCR added sample indexes and Illumina adaptors, and a second PCR then raised library yield. After Ampure bead purification, the TCR product of roughly 650 bp was size-selected on a 2% E-gel SizeSelection system. Before pooling, library quality was checked on a Bioanalyzer, concentration was measured with Qubit, and libraries were quantified with the Kapa Library Quantification kit. An Illumina HiSeq 2500 sequenced the libraries paired-end 2 x 150 bp. To increase sequence diversity, about 23-32% phiX was spiked into each library pool. The study's own analysis went as follows. Quality-filtered reads were processed with the UMI-based MiGEC pipeline, which removed over 75% of raw TCR sequences during error correction. IMGT germline references were used for aligning VDJ genes, and each clonotype was defined as a unique CDR3 amino acid sequence together with its V-J genes. VDJtools evaluated clonal expansion, Shannon diversity and CDR3 relatedness (CalcPairwiseDistances, ClusterSamples); CLCbio workbench built phylogenetic trees. Clones with at least 8 unique UMIs were defined as expanded, with this threshold being based on coefficient-of-variation modelling across technical triplicates. Using fastp at Q25 and MiXCR, TCRdb reprocessed the public reads and kept productive beta chains. Rows matching on CDR3 protein sequence are summarized as one entry with the most common DNA and genes. The V and J calls were not made by the authors but by TCRdb's processing. For this sample the table gives 45,000 or so distinct CDR3 sequences, of which about 13% were detected only once. The ten largest clones capture roughly 1.2% of the sample.

The chain employs TRBV3-1 and TRBJ2-7; 12 bases in the middle match TRBD2. The sample taken for sequencing was PBMCs. The clonotype comes from a female donor in good health. Here the CDR3 is given as CASSPCGLAGGQVQYV. The DNA sequence reads TGTGCCAGCAGCCCCTGTGGGCTAGCGGGGGGGCAGGTGCAGTACGTC.